This passage covers 28 T cell receptor beta chains from one sample sequenced in a study of beta chain features in type 1 diabetes. Of the isolated RNA, all was reverse transcribed, and so the sequenced material was expressed TCRB transcripts. Clones were sequenced by immunoSEQ multiplex PCR, and TCRdb holds only the in-frame ones, with some missing. The sample holds about 220,000 clones, about 11% seen once. What was sequenced was central memory CD4+ T cells from blood. The source is a man between 18 and 29 years old in good health.

V usage is TRBV6-6 and J usage is TRBJ2-3; D is possibly TRBD1 or TRBD2 (7 bases each). Trimming removed 6 bases at V and 4 bases at J, with 20 bases between. The CDR3 has 16 residues. Germline V gene sequence: CDR1 MNHNY, CDR2 SVGAGI (reference sequence). CDR3 coding DNA: TGTGCCAGCAGCCTAAACAGGGGAGGGGTAGCAGATACGCAGTATTTT. Its translation: CASSLNRGGVADTQYF.

This clone was detected many times. J is TRBJ2-7 and V is TRBV5-6; D gene uncertain. CDR1 is SGHDT, CDR2 YYEEEE, per germline. This CDR3 region has 12 residues. Trimming removed 4 bases from V and 2 bases from J, with 7 bases in between. CDR3 protein: CASSTGPYEQYF. The CDR3 DNA reads as TGTGCCAGCAGCACCGGACCCTACGAGCAGTACTTC.

This chain uses TRBV30 with TRBJ1-1, with TRBD1 matching 7 bases. CDR3 size: 12 residues. J gave up 3 bases and V 5 bases, and 3 bases lay outside the gene matches. CDR1 is GTSNPN and CDR2 is SVGIG in the germline V gene (reference sequence). Here the CDR3 reads CAWVTGYTEAFF. The CDR3 DNA reads as TGTGCCTGGGTGACAGGGTACACTGAAGCTTTCTTT.

The V call is TRBV5-1, the J call TRBJ2-4, with 7 bases matching TRBD2. J gave up 7 bases and V 2 bases, and 6 bases lay outside the gene matches. CDR1 is SGHRS and CDR2 is YFSETQ in the germline V gene. The CDR3 is 14 amino acids. The CDR3 loop is CASSFGREGNIQYF. The CDR3 DNA reads TGCGCCAGCAGCTTTGGCAGGGAGGGGAACATTCAGTACTTC.

This clone was counted at least ten times. The rearrangement links TRBV23-1 to TRBJ1-4; D is ambiguous. TRBV23-1 is designated an ORF whose function remains uncertain. V lost 8 bases, J lost 2 bases, and 21 bases lay in between. This CDR3 region has 17 residues. CDR3 nucleotides: TGCGCCAGCGCCGCCGGCAGAGCCGGGAATACTAATGAAAAACTGTTTTTT. Its translation: CASAAGRAGNTNEKLFF.

This clone was counted a few times. The genes are TRBV7-6 and TRBJ2-3, with D tentatively TRBD2 (5 bases). Trimming took 0 bases from V and 2 from J, leaving 9 bases between them. Germline lookup yields CDR1 SGHVS and CDR2 FNYEAQ. This CDR3 contains 15 residues. The CDR3 protein is CASSLARAPTDTQYF. The CDR3 nucleotides read TGTGCCAGCAGCTTAGCGAGGGCTCCCACAGATACGCAGTATTTT.

The chain recombines TRBV4-3 with TRBJ2-3, with D possibly being TRBD2 (5 bases). Trimming shortened V by 0 bases and J by 6 bases, and 10 bases separated the two germline ends. Germline V gene sequence: CDR1 LGHNA, CDR2 YSLEER. The CDR3 sequence is 14 residues long. CDR3 region: CASSQDAERDTQYF. In DNA, the CDR3 is TGCGCCAGCAGCCAAGACGCCGAGCGGGATACGCAGTATTTT.

This clone was seen a handful of times. At one end, the junction sequence differs from germline, possibly due to a read error. CDR3: CASSNTFGVPYKQYF. DNA for the CDR3: TGTGCCAGCAGCAATACATTTGGGGTACCCTACAAGCAGTACTTC. This chain links TRBV7-9 with TRBJ2-7; no reliable D call. The CDR3 is 15 residues long. CDR1 and CDR2 from the germline V gene are SEHNR and FQNEAQ (reference sequence).

The rearrangement links TRBV7-9 to TRBJ2-3; D is possibly TRBD2 (5 bases). V was shortened by 5 bases and J by 2 bases, with 14 bases between the two germline ends. CDR3 size: 15 residues. Germline lookup yields CDR1 SEHNR and CDR2 FQNEAQ (reference sequence). As DNA, the CDR3 is TGTGCCAGCAGCCCACGGGGATTCGACACAGATACGCAGTATTTT. This gives the protein CASSPRGFDTDTQYF.

In this sample, this clone turned up a few times. The chain carries TRBV28 and TRBJ1-5; D is unclear. CDR1 and CDR2 from the germline V gene are MDHEN and SYDVKM. V shed 2 bases and J shed 5 bases, with 10 bases lying between them. The CDR3 runs 14 residues. This CDR3 is CASSLAHQDQPQHF. CDR3 bases: TGTGCCAGCAGTTTAGCCCATCAGGATCAGCCCCAGCATTTT.

The rearrangement uses TRBV28 and TRBJ2-7; TRBD1 might be the D (5 bases). Germline values: CDR1 MDHEN, CDR2 SYDVKM. Trimming left V 3 bases short and J 6 bases short, with 21 bases between. There are 16 residues in the CDR3. DNA of the CDR3: TGTGCCAGCAGTTTGGTGCAAAAGGACACCCCCCGCGAGCAGTACTTC. This translates into CASSLVQKDTPREQYF.

This clone was found a few times. The chain uses TRBV10-3 and TRBJ2-3, with D possibly matching TRBD2 (6 bases). CDR1 is ENHRY and CDR2 is SYGVKD in the germline V gene. Trimming cost V 8 bases and J 4 bases, with 10 bases left between them. The CDR3 contains 12 residues. Here the CDR3 reads CAIAGFADTQYF. The DNA for the CDR3 is TGTGCCATCGCGGGGTTCGCAGATACGCAGTATTTT.

This clone has only a few counts. This chain uses TRBV7-2 with TRBJ2-7, with 8 positions matching TRBD2. V lost 1 base and J lost 4; bases outside the gene matches: 6. This CDR3 is built from 15 residues. Germline CDR1 SGHTA, CDR2 FQGNSA. The CDR3 DNA reads as TGTGCCAGCAGCTTAGATACGGGAGGGCCATACGAGCAGTACTTC. It encodes CASSLDTGGPYEQYF.

This clone was seen ten or more times. CDR3 protein: CASSVGGDPTYEQYF. For the CDR3, the DNA is TGTGCCAGCAGCGTAGGAGGGGACCCGACCTACGAGCAGTACTTC. The rearrangement joins TRBV9 to TRBJ2-7; D might be TRBD1 or TRBD2, each matching 5 bases. V lost 0 bases, J lost 2 bases, and 12 bases lay in between. Per the germline V gene, CDR1 is SGDLS and CDR2 is YYNGEE. The CDR3 consists of 15 residues.

The table lists this clone with a few counts. The genes are TRBV30 and TRBJ1-3; no clear D. Germline-derived CDR1 and CDR2 are GTSNPN and SVGIG (reference sequence). The germline V and J ends were trimmed by 3 bases and 0 bases, with 9 bases remaining between them. There are 14 residues in the CDR3. The CDR3 DNA follows: TGTGCCTGGAGCGCCGGGATCTCTGGAAACACCATATATTTT. Amino acid sequence: CAWSAGISGNTIYF.

This clone came up a few times. The chain couples TRBV18 to TRBJ2-4; D is possibly TRBD1 (5 bases). This CDR3 comprises 16 residues. Germline CDR1 and CDR2: KGHSH and LQKENI. V was shortened by 3 bases and J by 3 bases, with 15 bases between the two germline ends. The CDR3 region has the DNA TGTGCCAGCTCACCCAACGCAGGGCCGGGCAAAAACATTCAGTACTTC. Residues: CASSPNAGPGKNIQYF.

This clone has ten or more counts. The CDR3 loop reads CATSQLRQGPYEQYF. The CDR3 DNA reads as TGTGCCACCAGCCAACTTAGACAGGGTCCCTACGAGCAGTACTTC. The V gene is TRBV15, the J gene TRBJ2-7; 7 nucleotides agree with TRBD1. The length of the CDR3 is 15 residues. The germline V gene has CDR1 LNHNV and CDR2 YYDKDF (reference sequence). With 5 bases clipped from V and 2 bases from J, the junction kept 9 bases outside the gene matches.

The rearrangement joins TRBV27 to TRBJ2-7, with D maybe TRBD2 (5 bases). The V end was cut by 5 bases, the J end by 6 bases, with 20 bases between. There are 15 residues in the CDR3. Germline V gene sequence: CDR1 MNHEY, CDR2 SMNVEV (reference sequence). CDR3 protein: CASSPRFLDWGEQYF. The CDR3 DNA is TGTGCCAGCAGTCCCCGATTTCTGGACTGGGGCGAGCAGTACTTC.

This clone was found a few times. The chain joins TRBV30 to TRBJ1-4; D is uncertain. CDR3 length: 16 amino acids. The V end was cut by 0 bases, the J end by 1 base, with 12 bases between. CDR1 and CDR2 from the germline V gene are GTSNPN and SVGIG (reference sequence). The CDR3, as DNA: TGTGCCTGGAGTGTACTCGGCCAGAGAACTAATGAAAAACTGTTTTTT. Its protein is CAWSVLGQRTNEKLFF.

This clone appeared a few times. At one boundary the junction diverges from the germline segment, which might be a read error. The V gene is TRBV7-9, the J gene TRBJ1-4; no clear D gene. This CDR3 contains 12 residues. Germline CDR1 and CDR2: SEHNR and FQNEAQ (reference sequence). The DNA for the CDR3 is TGTGCCAGCAGCACACATAATGAAAATCTGTTTTTT. Translated, it gives CASSTHNENLFF.

V and J are TRBV6-1 and TRBJ2-1; the match to TRBD2 covers 8 bases. The CDR3 totals 16 residues. V was pared by 0 bases and J by 4 bases, with 5 bases of the junction left unmatched. Germline-derived CDR1 and CDR2 are MNHNS and SASEGT. The DNA of the CDR3 is TGTGCCAGCAGTGAAGCGACGGTAGCGGGGTACAATGAGCAGTTCTTC. Translation gives CASSEATVAGYNEQFF.

This clone was counted a few times. The chain recombines TRBV5-4 with TRBJ1-2; weak D call: TRBD1 (6 bases). Per germline, CDR1 SGHNT and CDR2 YYREEE (reference sequence). V was trimmed by 6 bases and J by 4 bases, leaving 19 bases between them. The CDR3 loop spans 15 amino acids. The CDR3 bases are TGTGCCAGCACCCTGGGGGGGCAGGGAACCTATGGCTACACCTTC. This encodes CASTLGGQGTYGYTF.

The table lists this clone with a few counts. The V gene is TRBV30, the J gene TRBJ2-2, with 8 bases fitting TRBD1. This CDR3 has 17 amino acids. Trimming removed 4 bases from V and 5 bases from J; junction bases left unmatched: 15. The germline gives CDR1 GTSNPN, CDR2 SVGIG (reference sequence). DNA for the CDR3: TGTGCCTGGACCTACGACAGGGGTTATCTAAGAACCGGGGAGCTGTTTTTT. It encodes CAWTYDRGYLRTGELFF.

This clone was found a few times. The chain joins TRBV28 to TRBJ1-4; D is perhaps TRBD1 (5 bases). V lost 5 bases to trimming and J lost 7 bases, with 17 bases between them. The germline gives CDR1 MDHEN, CDR2 SYDVKM. The CDR3 is 15 amino acids. CDR3: CASSPGGIESEKLFF. The CDR3 DNA is TGTGCCAGCAGTCCCGGGGGGATCGAAAGTGAAAAACTGTTTTTT. The full variable domain, its missing parts supplied by reference TRBV28 and TRBJ1-4, is DVKVTQSSRYLVKRTGEKVFLECVQDMDHENMFWYRQDPGLGLRLIYFSYDVKMKEKGDIPEGYSVSREKKERFSLILESASTNQTSMYLCASSPGGIESEKLFFGSGTQLSVL.

This clone has only a few counts. The rearrangement links TRBV9 to TRBJ1-1; D not resolved. Trimming pared 2 bases from V and 2 bases from J, leaving 13 bases between. Germline V CDR1 and CDR2: SGDLS, YYNGEE. The CDR3 spans 15 residues. The CDR3 DNA follows: TGTGCCAGCAGCGTGGACTCTTCACCAAACACTGAAGCTTTCTTT. This codes for CASSVDSSPNTEAFF.

J is TRBJ2-5 and V is TRBV7-2; TRBD2 matches at 15 bases. The ends lost 5 bases at V and 0 bases at J; junction bases unmatched: 4. The CDR3 spans 17 residues. Germline values: CDR1 SGHTA, CDR2 FQGNSA. The CDR3 loop reads CASSVGTSGGYQETQYF. The DNA for the CDR3 is TGTGCCAGCAGCGTTGGGACTAGCGGGGGGTACCAAGAGACCCAGTACTTC. Looking up the rest from reference TRBV7-2 and TRBJ2-5 gives the full variable domain: GAGVSQSPSNKVTEKGKDVELRCDPISGHTALYWYRQSLGQGLEFLIYFQGNSAPDKSGLPSDRFSAERTGGSVSTLTIQRTQQEDSAVYLCASSVGTSGGYQETQYFGPGTRLLVL.

This chain connects TRBV7-9 to TRBJ2-1, with D possibly being TRBD1 or TRBD2 (5 bases each). The CDR3 covers 15 residues. Germline loops: CDR1 SEHNR, CDR2 FQNEAQ (reference sequence). Trimming removed 5 bases from V and 7 bases from J, with 18 bases in between. CDR3 coding DNA: TGTGCCAGCAGCCACCGGGACCCCGGGTTGAATGAGCAGTTCTTC. Amino acids: CASSHRDPGLNEQFF.

This clone was detected only a few times. This chain joins TRBV29-1 and TRBJ2-1; the D gene is possibly TRBD1 (5 bases). Trimming stripped 4 bases from V and 4 bases from J, with 11 bases between. The CDR3 runs to 13 residues. Looked up from germline, CDR1 is SQVTM and CDR2 is ANQGSEA. The CDR3 coding sequence is TGCAGCGTTGCCAGACAGACATACAATGAGCAGTTCTTC. Residues: CSVARQTYNEQFF.